This T cell receptor (beta chain) was recorded in a study of shared clonotypes between healthy human individuals. In the study overall: Three plates each covered CD4 naive and memory; CD8 naive two, CD8 memory one.

Findings of the study overall: At large depth, rarefaction still showed sorted-subset sequencing to be incomplete.

In replicate PCRs of sorted subsets, approximately 190 ng DNA, about 29,000 T cell genomes, was used. Assay used: immunoSEQ multiplex PCR; TCRdb lists only in-frame clones, some missing. The sample has around 340,000 clones; 70% to 75% are singletons. A note on this clone: Its antigen is not identified.

V lost 6 bases, J lost 8 bases, and 15 bases lay in between. Germline CDR1 and CDR2: SGHRS and YFSETQ. This CDR3 spans 13 amino acids. The sequenced sample consisted of memory CD4+ T cells sorted from blood. Subset described: CD45RA-negative fraction. The genes are TRBV5-1 and TRBJ2-1; D is possibly TRBD1 (6 bases). The receptor comes from a man aged 25 to 45 in good health. The CDR3 protein is CASTAYRVDEQFF. As DNA, the CDR3 is TGCGCCAGCACCGCCTACAGGGTCGATGAGCAGTTCTTC.